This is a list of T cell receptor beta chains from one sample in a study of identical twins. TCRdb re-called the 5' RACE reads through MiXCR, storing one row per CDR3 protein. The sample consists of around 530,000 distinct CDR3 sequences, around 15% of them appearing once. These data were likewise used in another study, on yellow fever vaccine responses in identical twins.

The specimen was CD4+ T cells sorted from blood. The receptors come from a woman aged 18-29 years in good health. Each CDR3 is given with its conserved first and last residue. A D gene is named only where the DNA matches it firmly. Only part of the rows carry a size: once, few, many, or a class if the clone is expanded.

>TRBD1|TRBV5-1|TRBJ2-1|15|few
CASTNSGGRYNEQFF
TGCGCCAGCACAAACTCAGGGGGCCGGTACAATGAGCAGTTCTTC
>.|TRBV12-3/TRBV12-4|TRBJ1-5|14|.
CASSFLNSNQPQHF
TGTGCCAGCAGTTTTTTAAATAGCAATCAGCCCCAGCATTTT
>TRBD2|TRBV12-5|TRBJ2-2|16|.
CASGGGTGGGTGELFF
TGTGCTAGTGGTGGGGGTACCGGGGGGGGCACCGGGGAGCTGTTTTTT
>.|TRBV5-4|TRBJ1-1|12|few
CASMGTNTEAFF
TGTGCCAGCATGGGAACGAACACTGAAGCTTTCTTT
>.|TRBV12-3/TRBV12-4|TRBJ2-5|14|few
CASSLSYGQETQYF
TGTGCCAGCAGTTTATCCTACGGGCAGGAGACCCAGTACTTC
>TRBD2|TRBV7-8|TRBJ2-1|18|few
CASSLGYWGLAGKNEQFF
TGTGCCAGCAGCTTAGGGTATTGGGGACTAGCGGGGAAAAATGAGCAGTTCTTC
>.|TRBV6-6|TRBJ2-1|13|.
CASSFRQRDEQFF
TGTGCCAGCAGTTTCCGGCAGAGGGATGAGCAGTTCTTC
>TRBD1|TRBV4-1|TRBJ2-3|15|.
CASSPDRTRTDTQYF
TGCGCCAGCAGCCCGGACAGGACTCGCACAGATACGCAGTATTTT
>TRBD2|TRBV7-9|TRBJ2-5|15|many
CASREMTSGGETQYF
TGTGCCAGCAGAGAGATGACTAGCGGGGGGGAGACCCAGTACTTC
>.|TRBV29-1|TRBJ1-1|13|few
CSIPPGENTEAFF
TGCAGCATTCCCCCGGGGGAGAACACTGAAGCTTTCTTT
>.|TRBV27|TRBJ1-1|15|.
CASGSATLKHREAFF
TGTGCCAGCGGGAGCGCGACACTGAAACACCGAGAAGCTTTCTTT
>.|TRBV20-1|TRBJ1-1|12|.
CSAARGNTEAFF
TGCAGTGCTGCGAGGGGAAACACTGAAGCTTTCTTT
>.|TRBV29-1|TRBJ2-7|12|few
CSVGSPAYEQYF
TGCAGCGTTGGGTCACCCGCATACGAGCAGTACTTC
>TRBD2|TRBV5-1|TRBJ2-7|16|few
CASSPTWTSGSYEQYF
TGCGCCAGCAGCCCTACATGGACTAGCGGGAGCTACGAGCAGTACTTC
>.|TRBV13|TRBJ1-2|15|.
CASSPSGNDYYGYTF
TGTGCCAGCAGCCCCTCCGGAAACGACTACTATGGCTACACCTTC
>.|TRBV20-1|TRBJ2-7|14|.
CSALQGKKSYEQYF
TGCAGTGCCTTACAGGGCAAAAAGTCCTACGAGCAGTACTTC
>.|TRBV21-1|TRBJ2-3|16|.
CASSNRTGGSTDTQYF
TGTGCCAGCAGCAACAGGACAGGGGGCTCTACAGATACGCAGTATTTT
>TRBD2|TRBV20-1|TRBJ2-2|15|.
CSARDRLAGTGELFF
TGCAGTGCTAGAGATCGGTTAGCGGGGACCGGGGAGCTGTTTTTT
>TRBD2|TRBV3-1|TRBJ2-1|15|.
CASRIAGGPMNEQFF
TGTGCCAGCAGAATAGCGGGAGGGCCGATGAATGAGCAGTTCTTC
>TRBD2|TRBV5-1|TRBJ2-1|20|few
CASSLDPWTSGGSPYNEQFF
TGCGCCAGCAGCTTGGATCCCTGGACTAGCGGGGGATCCCCCTACAATGAGCAGTTCTTC
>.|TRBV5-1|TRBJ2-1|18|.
CASSLAPGGVSSYNEQFF
TGCGCCAGCAGCTTGGCCCCGGGGGGCGTAAGCTCCTACAATGAGCAGTTCTTC
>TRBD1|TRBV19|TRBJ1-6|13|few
CASSRDSNSPLHF
TGTGCCAGTAGTCGGGACAGTAATTCACCCCTCCACTTT
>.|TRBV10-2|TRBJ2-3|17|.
CASSAASWLRDTDTQYF
TGCGCCAGCAGTGCGGCTAGTTGGTTGCGGGACACAGATACGCAGTATTTT
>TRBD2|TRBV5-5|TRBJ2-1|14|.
CASSGTSEYNEQFF
TGTGCCAGCAGCGGGACTAGCGAATACAATGAGCAGTTCTTC
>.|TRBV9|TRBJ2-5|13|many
CASSKTGPETQYF
TGTGCCAGCAGCAAAACAGGGCCCGAGACCCAGTACTTC
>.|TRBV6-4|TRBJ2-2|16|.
CASSDHAGMGTGELFF
TGTGCCAGCAGTGACCATGCAGGGATGGGAACCGGGGAGCTGTTTTTT
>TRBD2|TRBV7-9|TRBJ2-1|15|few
CASSLDGGGYNEQFF
TGTGCCAGCAGCTTAGATGGCGGGGGATACAATGAGCAGTTCTTC
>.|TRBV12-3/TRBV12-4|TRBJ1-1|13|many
CASSFSGNTEAFF
TGTGCCAGCAGCTTTTCAGGGAACACTGAAGCTTTCTTT
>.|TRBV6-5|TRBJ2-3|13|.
CASSYDYQDTQYF
TGTGCCAGCAGTTATGACTACCAGGATACGCAGTATTTT
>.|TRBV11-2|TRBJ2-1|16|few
CASSLNPATGSHEQFF
TGTGCCAGCAGCTTAAACCCCGCTACAGGGAGTCATGAGCAGTTCTTC
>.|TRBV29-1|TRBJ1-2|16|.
CSVEDPRAFKPYGYTF
TGCAGCGTTGAAGATCCACGAGCTTTCAAGCCTTATGGCTACACCTTC
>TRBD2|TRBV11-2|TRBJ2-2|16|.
CASSRSGRADTGELFF
TGTGCCAGCAGCCGTAGCGGGAGGGCCGACACCGGGGAGCTGTTTTTT